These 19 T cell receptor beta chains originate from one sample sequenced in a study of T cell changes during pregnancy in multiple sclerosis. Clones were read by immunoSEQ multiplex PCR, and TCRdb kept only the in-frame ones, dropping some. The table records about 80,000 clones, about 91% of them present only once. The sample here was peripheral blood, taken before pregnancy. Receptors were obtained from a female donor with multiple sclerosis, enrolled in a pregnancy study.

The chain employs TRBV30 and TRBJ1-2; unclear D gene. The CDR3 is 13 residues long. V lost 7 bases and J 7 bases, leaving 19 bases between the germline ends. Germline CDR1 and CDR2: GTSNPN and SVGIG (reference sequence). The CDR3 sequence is CASALGTGVGYTF. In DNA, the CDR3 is TGTGCCTCCGCTTTAGGCACCGGGGTTGGCTACACCTTC.

CDR3 nucleotides: TGTGCCAGTAGTCACGACAGGTTGGGGGAGCAGTACTTC. This sequence encodes CASSHDRLGEQYF. The chain links TRBV19 to TRBJ2-7; tentative D call: TRBD1 (6 bases). The V and J ends lost 5 bases and 7 bases respectively, with 15 bases between them. Looked up from germline, CDR1 is LNHDA and CDR2 is SQIVND (reference sequence). The CDR3 spans 13 residues.

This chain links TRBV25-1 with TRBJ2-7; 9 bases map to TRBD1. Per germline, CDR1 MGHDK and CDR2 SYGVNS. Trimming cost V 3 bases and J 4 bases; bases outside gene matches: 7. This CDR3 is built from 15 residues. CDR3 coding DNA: TGTGCCAGCAGTGATCAGACAGGGGGACCGTACGAGCAGTACTTC. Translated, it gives CASSDQTGGPYEQYF.

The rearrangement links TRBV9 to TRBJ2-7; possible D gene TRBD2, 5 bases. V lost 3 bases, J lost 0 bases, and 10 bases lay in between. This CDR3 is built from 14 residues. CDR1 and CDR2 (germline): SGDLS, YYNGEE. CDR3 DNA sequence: TGTGCCAGCAGCGGAGTAGCGAACTCCTACGAGCAGTACTTC. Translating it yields CASSGVANSYEQYF.

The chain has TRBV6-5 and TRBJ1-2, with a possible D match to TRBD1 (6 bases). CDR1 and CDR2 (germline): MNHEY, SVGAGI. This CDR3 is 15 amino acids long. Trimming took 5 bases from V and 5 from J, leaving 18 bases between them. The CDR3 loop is CASSPFAGDGYGYTF. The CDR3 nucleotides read TGTGCCAGCAGTCCCTTTGCAGGGGATGGTTATGGCTACACCTTC.

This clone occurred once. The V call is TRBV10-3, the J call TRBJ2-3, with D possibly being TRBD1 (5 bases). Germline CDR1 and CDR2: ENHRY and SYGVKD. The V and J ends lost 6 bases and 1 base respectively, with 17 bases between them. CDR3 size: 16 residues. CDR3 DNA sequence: TGTGCCATCAGAATCCTCGTCCCAGGGCGCACAGATACGCAGTATTTT. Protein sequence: CAIRILVPGRTDTQYF.

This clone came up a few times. The CDR3 region has the DNA TGTGCCAGTAACAATCTAAGGGGGTTCTATGGCTACACCTTC. This encodes CASNNLRGFYGYTF. The chain carries TRBV19 and TRBJ1-2, with D possibly being TRBD1 (6 bases). CDR1 and CDR2 from the germline V gene are LNHDA and SQIVND (reference sequence). Between the trimmed V and J ends, which lost 7 bases and 4 bases, there was a span of 16 bases. The CDR3 runs to 14 residues.

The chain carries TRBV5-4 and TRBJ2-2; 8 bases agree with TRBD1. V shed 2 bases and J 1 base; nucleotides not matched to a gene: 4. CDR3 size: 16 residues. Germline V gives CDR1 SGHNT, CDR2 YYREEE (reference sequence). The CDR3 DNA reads TGTGCCAGCAGCTTAGGGACAGGACAGAACACCGGGGAGCTGTTTTTT. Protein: CASSLGTGQNTGELFF. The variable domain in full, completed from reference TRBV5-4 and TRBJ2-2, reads ETGVTQSPTHLIKTRGQQVTLRCSSQSGHNTVSWYQQALGQGPQFIFQYYREEENGRGNFPPRFSGLQFPNYSSELNVNALELDDSALYLCASSLGTGQNTGELFFGEGSRLTVL.

The CDR3 coding sequence is TGCAGTCCGACAGGGACGGACGAGCAGTACTTC. Amino acids: CSPTGTDEQYF. V gene TRBV20-1 combines with J gene TRBJ2-7, with 7 bases that match TRBD1. Germline V gene lookup returns CDR1 DFQATT and CDR2 SNEGSKA (reference sequence). CDR3 size: 11 residues. Germline trimming cut 8 bases from V and 5 bases from J; bases unmatched to any gene: 6.

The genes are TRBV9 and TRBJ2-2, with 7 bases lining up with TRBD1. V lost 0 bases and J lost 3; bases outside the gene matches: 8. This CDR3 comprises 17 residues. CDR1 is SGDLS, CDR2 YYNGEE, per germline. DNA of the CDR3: TGTGCCAGCAGCGTAGACCCCGGACAGGTTGACACCGGGGAGCTGTTTTTT. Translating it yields CASSVDPGQVDTGELFF.

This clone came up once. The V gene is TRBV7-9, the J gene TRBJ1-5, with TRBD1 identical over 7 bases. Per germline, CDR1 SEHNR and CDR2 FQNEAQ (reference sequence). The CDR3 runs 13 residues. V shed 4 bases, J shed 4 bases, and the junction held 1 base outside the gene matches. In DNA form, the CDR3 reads TGTGCCAGCAGCTCGACAGGGAATCAGCCCCAGCATTTT. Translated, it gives CASSSTGNQPQHF.

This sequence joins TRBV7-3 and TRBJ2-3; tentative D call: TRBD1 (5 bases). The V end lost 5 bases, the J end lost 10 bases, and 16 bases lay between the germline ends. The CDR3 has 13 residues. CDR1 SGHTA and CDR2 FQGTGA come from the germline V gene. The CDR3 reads CASSLRLQGPQYF. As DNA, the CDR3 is TGTGCCAGCAGCCTAAGGCTTCAGGGTCCGCAGTATTTT.

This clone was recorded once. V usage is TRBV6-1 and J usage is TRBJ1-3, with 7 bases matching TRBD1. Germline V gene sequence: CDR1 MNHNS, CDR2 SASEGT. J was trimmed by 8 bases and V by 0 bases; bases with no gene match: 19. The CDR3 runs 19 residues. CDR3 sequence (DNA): TGTGCCAGCAGTGAAGCGCCGTGGGGTGGGACAGCCAATACGGACACCATATATTTT. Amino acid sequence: CASSEAPWGGTANTDTIYF.

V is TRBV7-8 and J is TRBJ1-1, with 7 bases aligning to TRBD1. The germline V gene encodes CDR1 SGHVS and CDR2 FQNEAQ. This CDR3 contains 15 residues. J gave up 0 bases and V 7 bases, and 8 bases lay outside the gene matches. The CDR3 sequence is CASMLGGLMNTEAFF. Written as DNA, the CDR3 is TGTGCCAGCATGCTAGGGGGCCTCATGAACACTGAAGCTTTCTTT.

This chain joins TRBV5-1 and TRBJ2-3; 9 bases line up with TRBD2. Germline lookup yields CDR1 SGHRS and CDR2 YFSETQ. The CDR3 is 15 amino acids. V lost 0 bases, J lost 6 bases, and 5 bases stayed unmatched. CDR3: CASSLGTSVFDTQYF. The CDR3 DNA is TGCGCCAGCAGCTTGGGGACTAGCGTCTTTGATACGCAGTATTTT.

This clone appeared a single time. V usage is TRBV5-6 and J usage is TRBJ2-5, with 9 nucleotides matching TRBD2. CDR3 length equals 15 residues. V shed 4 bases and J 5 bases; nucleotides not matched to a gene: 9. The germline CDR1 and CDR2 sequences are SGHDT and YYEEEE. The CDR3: CASSPPAGGVETQYF. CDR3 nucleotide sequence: TGTGCCAGCAGCCCTCCGGCGGGGGGGGTTGAGACCCAGTACTTC.

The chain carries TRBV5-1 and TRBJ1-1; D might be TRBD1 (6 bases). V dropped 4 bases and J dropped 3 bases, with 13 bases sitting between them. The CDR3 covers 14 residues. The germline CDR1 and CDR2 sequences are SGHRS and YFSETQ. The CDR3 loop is CASSVEDRDTEAFF. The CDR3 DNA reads TGCGCCAGCAGCGTGGAGGACAGAGACACTGAAGCTTTCTTT.

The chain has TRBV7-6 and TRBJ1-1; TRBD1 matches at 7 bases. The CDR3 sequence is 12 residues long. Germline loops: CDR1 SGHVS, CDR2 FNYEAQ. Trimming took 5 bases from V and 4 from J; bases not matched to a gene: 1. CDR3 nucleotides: TGTGCCAGCAGCCGACAGGGCACTGAAGCTTTCTTT. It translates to CASSRQGTEAFF.

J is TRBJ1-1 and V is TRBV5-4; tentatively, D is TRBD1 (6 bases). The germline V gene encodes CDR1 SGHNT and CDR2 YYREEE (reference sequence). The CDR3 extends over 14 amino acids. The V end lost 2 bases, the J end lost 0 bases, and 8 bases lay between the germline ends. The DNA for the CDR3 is TGTGCCAGCAGCTTACAGGGAGTGAACACTGAAGCTTTCTTT. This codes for CASSLQGVNTEAFF.